This TCR beta chain is from a study of T cells after yellow fever vaccination. Study-wide background: When fractions had low cell numbers, they were prepared with SMART-Seq v4 Ultra Low Input.

UMIs and a universal primer site were added when TCR cDNA was made by 5'RACE template switching. TCRdb re-called the 5' RACE reads with MiXCR, one entry per CDR3 protein. The sample holds 450,000 to 550,000 distinct CDR3 sequences, 21% seen once. Study results and caveats: It was a small share of clonotypes that appeared in both CD4 and CD8 compartments. High-abundance clonotypes from the bulk population could contaminate FACS-sorted repertoires.

As to this clonotype: Its matching antigen is unknown.

Germline V CDR1 and CDR2: SGHDT, YYEEEE. The CDR3 spans 14 residues. V was cut by 3 bases and J by 6 bases, with 13 bases left in between. The receptor was derived from a man aged 18 to 29 who received the YFV17D yellow fever vaccine. This specimen was PBMCs, taken roughly 23 days after the first yellow fever vaccination. V usage is TRBV5-6 and J usage is TRBJ1-5; D perhaps matches TRBD1 (6 bases). CDR3 nucleotides: TGTGCCAGCAGCTCCATGACAGGTAGTCAGCCCCAGCATTTT. Translated: CASSSMTGSQPQHF.